This passage covers 21 T cell receptor beta chains from one sample sequenced in a study of blood T cell repertoires in COVID-19. Using immunoSEQ multiplex PCR, the repertoire was profiled, and TCRdb retains in-frame clones only, with some absent. The sample has some 200,000 clones; about four fifths are singletons. Sequencing was performed on PBMCs or T cells enriched from blood (not recorded which). Receptors originate from a woman between 50 and 59 years old who had been exposed to COVID-19.

The chain carries TRBV7-9 and TRBJ2-7; no reliable D call. Trimming left V 1 base short and J 2 bases short, with 12 bases between. The germline V gene encodes CDR1 SEHNR and CDR2 FQNEAQ (reference sequence). The CDR3 totals 15 residues. The CDR3 reads CASSLGPGSPYEQYF. CDR3 nucleotides: TGTGCCAGCAGCTTAGGGCCGGGTAGTCCCTACGAGCAGTACTTC.

The CDR3 DNA follows: TGTGCCAGCAGCTTAAGGACAAGTGGAGTCGAAAAACTGTTTTTT. Translating gives CASSLRTSGVEKLFF. The chain recombines TRBV7-9 with TRBJ1-4, with a tentative D call TRBD1 (5 bases). CDR3 length: 15 residues. V was trimmed by 2 bases and J by 8 bases, leaving 15 bases between them. Germline CDR1 reads SEHNR; CDR2 reads FQNEAQ (reference sequence).

The sample holds a few counts of this clone. The V gene is TRBV4-3, the J gene TRBJ2-7, with 9 bases aligning to TRBD2. The length of the CDR3 is 14 residues. Germline trimming cut 4 bases from V and 3 bases from J; bases unmatched to any gene: 4. Germline CDR1 LGHNA, CDR2 YSLEER. The CDR3 nucleotides are TGCGCCAGCAGCCGATGGACTAGCGACTACGAGCAGTACTTC. Amino acid sequence: CASSRWTSDYEQYF.

The table lists this clone with a count of one. This chain uses TRBV5-1 with TRBJ1-1; 7 bases agree with TRBD1. After removal of 0 bases from V and 5 bases from J, the junction contained 7 bases not matched to a gene. Germline assignment: CDR1 SGHRS and CDR2 YFSETQ. CDR3 length: 15 amino acids. The DNA for the CDR3 is TGCGCCAGCAGCTTGGACAGGGGAACGTGGACTGAAGCTTTCTTT. Its protein product is CASSLDRGTWTEAFF.

This clone showed up just a few times. This chain joins TRBV21-1 and TRBJ1-1; the table's TRBD1 call for D was not verified on the DNA. TRBV21-1 corresponds to a pseudogene. The CDR3 spans 14 residues. CDR3 sequence (DNA): TGTGCCAGCAGCAAAGGGCCAACCGACACTGAAGCTTTCTTT. Translating gives CASSKGPTDTEAFF.

This sequence joins TRBV2 and TRBJ1-1; TRBD1 is a possible D gene (6 bases). V lost 4 bases to trimming and J lost 0 bases, with 12 bases between them. CDR1 and CDR2 (germline): SNHLY, FYNNEI. CDR3 size: 15 residues. The CDR3 DNA reads as TGTGCCAGCAGTGTCGACAGGAGTATGAACACTGAAGCTTTCTTT. This sequence encodes CASSVDRSMNTEAFF.

The chain employs TRBV12-5 and TRBJ2-2, with 8 positions matching TRBD1. The trim removed 6 bases at V and 5 bases at J, leaving 5 bases unmatched. From germline, CDR1 is LGHNT and CDR2 FRNRAP. The CDR3 is made up of 14 amino acids. This chain's CDR3 is CASGIGQGTGELFF. The CDR3 region has the DNA TGTGCTAGTGGGATCGGACAGGGAACCGGGGAGCTGTTTTTT. The full variable domain, its missing parts supplied by reference TRBV12-5 and TRBJ2-2, is DARVTQTPRHKVTEMGQEVTMRCQPILGHNTVFWYRQTMMQGLELLAYFRNRAPLDDSGMPKDRFSAEMPDATLATLKIQPSEPRDSAVYFCASGIGQGTGELFFGEGSRLTVL.

The chain recombines TRBV5-4 with TRBJ2-4, with D possibly matching TRBD2 (5 bases). Germline V gene data show CDR1 as SGHNT and CDR2 as YYREEE (reference sequence). Trimming removed 1 base at V and 6 bases at J, with 14 bases between. The CDR3 runs 15 residues. CDR3: CASSLQASSGNIQYF. The CDR3 nucleotides read TGTGCCAGCAGCTTGCAGGCTAGCTCGGGAAACATTCAGTACTTC.

CDR3 sequence reads: CASSLEGQGSLQPQHF. The CDR3 bases are TGTGCCAGCAGCTTGGAGGGACAGGGGAGTCTGCAGCCCCAGCATTTT. The chain has TRBV5-6 and TRBJ1-5; 10 bases align to TRBD1. J lost 7 bases, V lost 0 bases, and 7 bases had no gene match. The CDR3 consists of 16 residues. CDR1 and CDR2 (germline): SGHDT, YYEEEE.

Only one count was recorded for this clone. The V gene is TRBV5-4, the J gene TRBJ2-3; 13 positions match TRBD2. Germline loops: CDR1 SGHNT, CDR2 YYREEE (reference sequence). The CDR3 runs 17 residues. V was pared by 0 bases and J by 7 bases, with 8 bases of the junction left unmatched. The CDR3 DNA follows: TGTGCCAGCAGCTTGGGGACTAGCGGGGGATTGGGTAATACGCAGTATTTT. Protein sequence: CASSLGTSGGLGNTQYF.

CDR3 sequence reads: CASSLSGNYGYTF. Here the CDR3 DNA reads TGTGCCAGCAGCTTATCAGGGAATTATGGCTACACCTTC. V gene TRBV13 combines with J gene TRBJ1-2; D possibly corresponds to TRBD1 (5 bases). With 2 bases removed from V and 5 bases from J, the gap between germline ends came to 9 bases. The CDR3 totals 13 residues. From germline, CDR1 is PRHDT and CDR2 FYEKMQ (reference sequence).

The CDR3 protein is CASSRGLAGETQYF. CDR3 nucleotides: TGTGCCAGCAGCAGGGGACTAGCGGGGGAGACCCAGTACTTC. This rearrangement joins TRBV5-4 to TRBJ2-5, with 13 nucleotides matching TRBD2. Trimming removed 4 bases from V and 5 bases from J; junction bases left unmatched: 2. The CDR3 loop spans 14 amino acids. Germline CDR1 is SGHNT and CDR2 is YYREEE (reference sequence).

The V gene is TRBV3-1 (or the pseudogene TRBV3-2), the J gene TRBJ2-7, with D perhaps matching TRBD1 (5 bases). V lost 1 base, J lost 1 base, and 8 bases lay in between. CDR1 and CDR2 (germline): LGHDT, YNNKEL (reference sequence). There are 14 residues in the CDR3. This chain's CDR3 is CASSQGTPSYEQYF. The CDR3 DNA reads as TGTGCCAGCAGCCAAGGGACACCTTCCTACGAGCAGTACTTC.

The chain carries TRBV18 and TRBJ2-1; unclear D gene. CDR1 and CDR2 from the germline V gene are KGHSH and LQKENI. The CDR3 has 16 residues. Trimming took 3 bases from V and 1 from J, leaving 13 bases between them. CDR3 in DNA: TGTGCCAGCTCACCGGCCGACAAATTATCCTACAATGAGCAGTTCTTC. It specifies CASSPADKLSYNEQFF. Full variable domain (missing parts from reference TRBV18 and TRBJ2-1): NAGVMQNPRHLVRRRGQEARLRCSPMKGHSHVYWYRQLPEEGLKFMVYLQKENIIDESGMPKERFSAEFPKEGPSILRIQQVVRGDSAAYFCASSPADKLSYNEQFFGPGTRLTVL.

This chain links TRBV7-9 with TRBJ2-1; TRBD2 might be the D (6 bases). This CDR3 has 14 residues. Germline V CDR1 and CDR2: SEHNR, FQNEAQ (reference sequence). V shed 5 bases and J shed 10 bases, with 18 bases lying between them. The CDR3 spells CASSRPGVLTEQFF. The CDR3 DNA is TGTGCCAGCAGCCGCCCGGGGGTTCTAACGGAGCAGTTCTTC. The variable domain in full, completed from reference TRBV7-9 and TRBJ2-1, reads DTGVSQNPRHKITKRGQNVTFRCDPISEHNRLYWYRQTLGQGPEFLTYFQNEAQLEKSRLLSDRFSAERPKGSFSTLEIQRTEQGDSAMYLCASSRPGVLTEQFFGPGTRLTVL.

This clone has just one count. The J gene is TRBJ1-2, the V gene TRBV5-4; D ambiguous. Germline loops: CDR1 SGHNT, CDR2 YYREEE (reference sequence). The CDR3 has 14 residues. Trimming removed 4 bases from V and 1 base from J, with 11 bases in between. DNA of the CDR3: TGTGCCAGCAGCGCACTCCAGGTTAACTATGGCTACACCTTC. Translation: CASSALQVNYGYTF.

This clone was counted only a few times. The chain couples TRBV7-6 to TRBJ1-4; D is uncertain. CDR3 length: 15 amino acids. The ends were cut back, 1 base at V and 5 bases at J, with 11 bases in the middle. Germline CDR1 and CDR2: SGHVS and FNYEAQ. Written as DNA, the CDR3 is TGTGCCAGCAGCTTAGGGCCAGCGAACAATGAAAAACTGTTTTTT. Its protein is CASSLGPANNEKLFF.

Ten or more counts support this clone. The same CDR3 can be traced to other DNA sequences in this sample. The CDR3 loop is CASSLSGGNTIYF. The CDR3 DNA is TGTGCCAGCAGCTTAAGCGGCGGAAACACCATATATTTT. This chain joins TRBV7-3 and TRBJ1-3; no clear D. Germline lookup yields CDR1 SGHTA and CDR2 FQGTGA. This CDR3 region has 13 residues. V shed 1 base and J shed 4 bases, with 5 bases lying between them.

The CDR3 nucleotides are TGTGCCAGCAGCTTAGCAGGGCCGGGGAACACTGAAGCTTTCTTT. It encodes CASSLAGPGNTEAFF. The chain combines TRBV11-2 with TRBJ1-1, with a possible D match to TRBD1 (5 bases). V gave up 1 base and J gave up 1 base, with 10 bases separating them. Germline V CDR1 and CDR2: SGHAT, FQNNGV. This CDR3 comprises 15 residues.

The CDR3 DNA is TGTGCCAGTAGTCTAATCATCTTTACAGGCGAAGGCTACACCTTC. It encodes CASSLIIFTGEGYTF. The genes are TRBV19 and TRBJ1-2, with D perhaps matching TRBD1 (5 bases). The germline gives CDR1 LNHDA, CDR2 SQIVND (reference sequence). This CDR3 is built from 15 residues. With 5 bases removed from V and 8 bases from J, the gap between germline ends came to 21 bases.

The CDR3 coding sequence is TGTGCCAGCAGCCAATCCATACAGGTGGGACAGCCCCAGCATTTT. It is translated as CASSQSIQVGQPQHF. The chain joins TRBV16 to TRBJ1-5, with a tentative D call TRBD1 (5 bases). Germline V gene data show CDR1 as KGHSY and CDR2 as FQNENV. The CDR3 length is 15 residues. Trimming shortened V by 0 bases and J by 7 bases, and 13 bases separated the two germline ends.